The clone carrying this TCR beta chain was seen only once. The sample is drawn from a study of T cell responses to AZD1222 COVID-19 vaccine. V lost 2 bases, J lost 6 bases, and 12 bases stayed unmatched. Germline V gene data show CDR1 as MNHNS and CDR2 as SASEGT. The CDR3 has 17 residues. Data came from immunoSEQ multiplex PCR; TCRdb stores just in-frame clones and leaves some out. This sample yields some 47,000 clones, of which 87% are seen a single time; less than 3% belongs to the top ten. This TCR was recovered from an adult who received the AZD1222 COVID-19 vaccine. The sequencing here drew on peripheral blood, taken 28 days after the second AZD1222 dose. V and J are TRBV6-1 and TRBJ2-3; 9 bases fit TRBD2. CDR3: CASSEPTSGPRGDTQYF. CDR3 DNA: TGTGCCAGCAGTGAACCCACTAGCGGGCCCCGGGGGGATACGCAGTATTTT.